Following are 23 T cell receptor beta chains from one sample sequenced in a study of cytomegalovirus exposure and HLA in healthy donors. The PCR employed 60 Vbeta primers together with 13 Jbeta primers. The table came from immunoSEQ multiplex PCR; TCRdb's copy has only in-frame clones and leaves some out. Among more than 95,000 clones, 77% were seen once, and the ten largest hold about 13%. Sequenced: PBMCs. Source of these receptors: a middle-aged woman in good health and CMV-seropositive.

CDR3 sequence (DNA): TGTGCCAGCAGCCAGGACAGGGTCTATGGCTACACCTTC. Amino acid sequence: CASSQDRVYGYTF. The chain recombines TRBV7-2 with TRBJ1-2; 8 nucleotides match TRBD1. Trimming took 5 bases from V and 4 from J; bases not matched to a gene: 3. From germline, CDR1 is SGHTA and CDR2 FQGNSA. The CDR3 spans 13 residues.

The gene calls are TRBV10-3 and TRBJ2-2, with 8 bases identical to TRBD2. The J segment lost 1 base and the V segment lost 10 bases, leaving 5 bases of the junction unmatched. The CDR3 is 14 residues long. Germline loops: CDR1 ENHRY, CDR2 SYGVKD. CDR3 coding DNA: TGTGCCACCGGGCGGGAGGTGAACACCGGGGAGCTGTTTTTT. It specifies CATGREVNTGELFF.

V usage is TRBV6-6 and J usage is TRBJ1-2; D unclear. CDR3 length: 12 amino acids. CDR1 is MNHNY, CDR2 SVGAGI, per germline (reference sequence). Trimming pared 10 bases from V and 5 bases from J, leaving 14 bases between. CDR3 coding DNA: TGTGCCATCGCTTCGGGAGGGTATGGCTACACCTTC. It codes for CAIASGGYGYTF.

The CDR3 sequence is CASSATGLVPYEQYF. The CDR3 DNA is TGTGCCAGTAGTGCAACAGGGTTAGTTCCCTACGAGCAGTACTTC. The V and J genes are TRBV19 and TRBJ2-5, with a weak D call TRBD1 (6 bases). The DNA end is a closer match to TRBJ2-7, so the J assignment may be wrong. Per germline, CDR1 LNHDA and CDR2 SQIVND (reference sequence). This CDR3 has 15 amino acids.

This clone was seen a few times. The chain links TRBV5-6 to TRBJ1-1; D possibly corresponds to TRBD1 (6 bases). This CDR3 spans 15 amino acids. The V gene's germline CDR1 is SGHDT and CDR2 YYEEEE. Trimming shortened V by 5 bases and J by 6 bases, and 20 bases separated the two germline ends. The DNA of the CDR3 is TGTGCCAGCAGTTTGATGGGGGCTGAGTGGTCTGAAGCTTTCTTT. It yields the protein CASSLMGAEWSEAFF. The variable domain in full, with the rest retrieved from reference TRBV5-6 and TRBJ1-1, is DAGVTQSPTHLIKTRGQQVTLRCSPKSGHDTVSWYQQALGQGPQFIFQYYEEEERQRGNFPDRFSGHQFPNYSSELNVNALLLGDSALYLCASSLMGAEWSEAFFGQGTRLTVV.

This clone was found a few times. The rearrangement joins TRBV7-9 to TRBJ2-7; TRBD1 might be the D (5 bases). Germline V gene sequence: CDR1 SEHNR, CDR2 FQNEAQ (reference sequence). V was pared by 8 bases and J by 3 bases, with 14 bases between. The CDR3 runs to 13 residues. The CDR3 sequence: CASGRAGYYEQYF. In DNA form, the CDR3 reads TGTGCCAGCGGCAGGGCAGGGTACTACGAGCAGTACTTC.

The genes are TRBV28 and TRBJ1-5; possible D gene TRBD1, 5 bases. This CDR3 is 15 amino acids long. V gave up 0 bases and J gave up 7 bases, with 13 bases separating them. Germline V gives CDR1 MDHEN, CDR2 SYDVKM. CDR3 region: CASSLWWGRVQPQHF. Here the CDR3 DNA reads TGTGCCAGCAGTTTATGGTGGGGGAGGGTACAGCCCCAGCATTTT.

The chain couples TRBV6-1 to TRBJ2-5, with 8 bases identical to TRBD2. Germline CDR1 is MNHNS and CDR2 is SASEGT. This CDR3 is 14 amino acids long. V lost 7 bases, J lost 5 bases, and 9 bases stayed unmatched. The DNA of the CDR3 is TGTGCCAGCAAACCGGGAGGGCCGTATGAGACCCAGTACTTC. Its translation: CASKPGGPYETQYF.

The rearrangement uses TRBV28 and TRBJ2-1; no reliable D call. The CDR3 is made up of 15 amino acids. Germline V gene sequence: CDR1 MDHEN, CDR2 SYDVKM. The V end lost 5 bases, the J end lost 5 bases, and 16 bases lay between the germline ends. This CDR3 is CASSPPGTKDNEQFF. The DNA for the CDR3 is TGTGCCAGCAGTCCCCCAGGAACCAAAGACAATGAGCAGTTCTTC.

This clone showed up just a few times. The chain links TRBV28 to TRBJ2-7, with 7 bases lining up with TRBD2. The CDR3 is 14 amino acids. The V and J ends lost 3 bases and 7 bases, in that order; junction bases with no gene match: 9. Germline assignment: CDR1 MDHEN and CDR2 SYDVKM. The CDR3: CASSLGGSTREQYF. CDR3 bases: TGTGCCAGCAGTTTGGGCGGGAGTACGAGGGAGCAGTACTTC.

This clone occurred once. CDR3 DNA: TGCGCCAGCGGTAGACAGGGGGCTTACAATGAGCAGTTCTTC. Translated, it gives CASGRQGAYNEQFF. V and J are TRBV5-1 and TRBJ2-1, with TRBD1 matching over 10 bases. This CDR3 region has 14 residues. J was trimmed by 4 bases and V by 7 bases; bases with no gene match: 5. The germline CDR1 and CDR2 sequences are SGHRS and YFSETQ.

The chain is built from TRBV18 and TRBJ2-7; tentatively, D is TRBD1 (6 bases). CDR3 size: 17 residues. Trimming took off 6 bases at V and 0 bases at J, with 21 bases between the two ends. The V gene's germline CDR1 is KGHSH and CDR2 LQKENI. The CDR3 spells CASSATSGAAFSYEQYF. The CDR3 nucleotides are TGTGCCAGCTCCGCGACCTCAGGGGCCGCATTCTCCTACGAGCAGTACTTC.

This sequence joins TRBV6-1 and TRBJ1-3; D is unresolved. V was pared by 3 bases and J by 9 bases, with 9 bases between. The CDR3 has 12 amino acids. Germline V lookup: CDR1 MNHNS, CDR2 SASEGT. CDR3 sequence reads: CASSEDWPTIYF. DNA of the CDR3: TGTGCCAGCAGTGAGGACTGGCCCACCATATATTTT.

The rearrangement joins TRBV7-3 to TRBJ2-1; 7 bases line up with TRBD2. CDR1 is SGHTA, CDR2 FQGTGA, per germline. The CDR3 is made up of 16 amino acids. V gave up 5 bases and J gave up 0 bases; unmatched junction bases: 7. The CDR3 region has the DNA TGTGCCAGCAGCCGAAACAGCGGGGACTCCTACAATGAGCAGTTCTTC. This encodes CASSRNSGDSYNEQFF. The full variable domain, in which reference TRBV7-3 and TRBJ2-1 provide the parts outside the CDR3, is GAGVSQTPSNKVTEKGKYVELRCDPISGHTALYWYRQSLGQGPEFLIYFQGTGAADDSGLPNDRFFAVRPEGSVSTLKIQRTERGDSAVYLCASSRNSGDSYNEQFFGPGTRLTVL.

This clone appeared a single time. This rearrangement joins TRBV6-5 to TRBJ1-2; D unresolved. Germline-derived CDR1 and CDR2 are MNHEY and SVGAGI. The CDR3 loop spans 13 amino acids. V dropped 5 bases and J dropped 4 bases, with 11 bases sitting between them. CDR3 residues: CASSNRELYGYTF. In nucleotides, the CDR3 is TGTGCCAGCAGTAACCGGGAGCTCTATGGCTACACCTTC.

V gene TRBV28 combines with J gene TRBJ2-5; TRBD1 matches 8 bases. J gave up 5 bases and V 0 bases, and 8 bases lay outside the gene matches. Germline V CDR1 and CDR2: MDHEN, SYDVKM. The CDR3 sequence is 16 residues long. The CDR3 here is CASSLWSGGARETQYF. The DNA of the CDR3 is TGTGCCAGCAGTTTATGGTCAGGGGGCGCTAGGGAGACCCAGTACTTC.

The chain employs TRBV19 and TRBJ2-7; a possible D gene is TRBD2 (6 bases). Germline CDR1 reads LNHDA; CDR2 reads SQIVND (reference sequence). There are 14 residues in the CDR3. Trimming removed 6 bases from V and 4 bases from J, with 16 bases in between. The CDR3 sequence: CASSRMDGGYEQYF. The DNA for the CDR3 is TGTGCCAGTAGCCGAATGGACGGAGGGTACGAGCAGTACTTC.

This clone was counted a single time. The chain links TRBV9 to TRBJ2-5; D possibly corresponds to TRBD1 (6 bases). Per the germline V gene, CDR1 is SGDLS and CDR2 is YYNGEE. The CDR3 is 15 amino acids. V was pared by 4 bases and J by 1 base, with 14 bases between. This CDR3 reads CASSLGTPTQETQYF. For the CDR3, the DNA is TGTGCCAGCAGCCTTGGGACACCAACCCAAGAGACCCAGTACTTC.

The CDR3 loop reads CASSRGQPPRKLFF. The CDR3 DNA reads TGTGCCAGCAGTCGGGGACAGCCTCCCAGAAAACTGTTTTTT. The gene calls are TRBV6-5 and TRBJ1-4, with TRBD1 matching over 7 bases. The trim removed 5 bases at V and 10 bases at J, leaving 10 bases unmatched. CDR1 and CDR2 (germline): MNHEY, SVGAGI. The CDR3 loop spans 14 amino acids.

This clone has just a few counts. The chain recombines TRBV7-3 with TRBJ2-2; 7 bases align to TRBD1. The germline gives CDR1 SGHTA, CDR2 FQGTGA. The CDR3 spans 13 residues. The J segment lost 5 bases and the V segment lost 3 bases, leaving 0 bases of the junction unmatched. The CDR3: CASSLGQTGELFF. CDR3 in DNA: TGTGCCAGCAGCTTGGGACAGACCGGGGAGCTGTTTTTT.

The CDR3 sequence: CASSSNSNTGELFF. The CDR3 coding sequence is TGCGCCAGCAGTTCTAACTCGAACACCGGGGAGCTGTTTTTT. J is TRBJ2-2 and V is TRBV10-2; D uncertain. The germline CDR1 and CDR2 sequences are WSHSY and SAAADI. The V gene lost 5 bases and the J gene lost 0 bases, with 7 bases spanning the gap. The CDR3 length is 14 residues.

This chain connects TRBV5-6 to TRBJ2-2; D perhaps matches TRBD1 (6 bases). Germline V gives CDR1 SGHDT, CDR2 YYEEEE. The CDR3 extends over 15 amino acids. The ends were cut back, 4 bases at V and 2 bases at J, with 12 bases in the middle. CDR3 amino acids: CASSRGGGNTGELFF. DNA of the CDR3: TGTGCCAGCAGCCGTGGGGGCGGAAACACCGGGGAGCTGTTTTTT.

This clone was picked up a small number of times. Here the CDR3 DNA reads TGTGCCAGCTCACCGACTGAGCGGCCCTCTCAGCCCCAGCATTTT. Protein product: CASSPTERPSQPQHF. The chain recombines TRBV18 with TRBJ1-5; D call uncertain. The CDR3 contains 15 residues. V was trimmed by 3 bases and J by 6 bases, leaving 15 bases between them. The V gene's germline CDR1 is KGHSH and CDR2 LQKENI.